This T cell receptor (beta chain) was sequenced for a study of shared clonotypes between healthy human individuals. Sequencing used immunoSEQ multiplex PCR; TCRdb keeps in-frame clones, though not all of them. Counted here are approximately 2.1 million clones, 85% to 95% occurring once; the ten biggest clones make up around 0.4%. This CDR3 is built from 15 residues. J gave up 3 bases and V 4 bases, and 5 bases lay outside the gene matches. From germline, CDR1 is SGHRS and CDR2 YFSETQ. Donation came from healthy HIV-negative adults that had no recent acute infections or vaccinations. This TCR came from a man between 18 and 35 years old in good health. Some clones in this sample may be carry-over from other donors' samples. The sequencing input was naive CD4+ T cells from PBMCs. Subset denoted: CD45RA+ positively selected. The V call is TRBV5-1, the J call TRBJ1-5; 9 bases line up with TRBD1. The CDR3 loop reads CASSTGTGNNQPQHF. CDR3 bases: TGCGCCAGCAGCACGGGGACAGGGAACAATCAGCCCCAGCATTTT. Together with reference TRBV5-1 and TRBJ1-5, the CDR3 gives the full variable domain: KAGVTQTPRYLIKTRGQQVTLSCSPISGHRSVSWYQQTPGQGLQFLFEYFSETQRNKGNFPGRFSGRQFSNSRSEMNVSTLELGDSALYLCASSTGTGNNQPQHFGDGTRLSIL.